This passage covers 17 T cell receptor beta chains from one sample sequenced in a study of type 1 regulatory T cells. TCRdb reprocessed the reads with MiXCR, giving one entry per CDR3 protein. This table holds 90,000 to 100,000 distinct CDR3 sequences, 25% to 40% found once. Material: CD4+ T cells, either the whole sample or a sorted fraction (not recorded which). These receptor sequences come from a human donor in good health.

This clonotype was found a few times. The chain combines TRBV20-1 with TRBJ2-3; D may be TRBD1 (6 bases). The V gene's germline CDR1 is DFQATT and CDR2 SNEGSKA (reference sequence). The CDR3 is made up of 13 amino acids. Trimming pared 7 bases from V and 2 bases from J, leaving 13 bases between. The DNA of the CDR3 is TGCAGTGGGTGGACAGCTTCCACAGATACGCAGTATTTT. This encodes CSGWTASTDTQYF.

The chain recombines TRBV7-2 with TRBJ2-1; D gene uncertain. This CDR3 is 13 amino acids long. The germline V gene encodes CDR1 SGHTA and CDR2 FQGNSA. Trimming stripped 3 bases from V and 6 bases from J, with 9 bases between. The CDR3 region is CASSFGLTNEQFF. CDR3 nucleotides: TGTGCCAGCAGCTTCGGCCTCACCAATGAGCAGTTCTTC. Using reference TRBV7-2 and TRBJ2-1 for the parts outside the CDR3, the full variable domain is GAGVSQSPSNKVTEKGKDVELRCDPISGHTALYWYRQSLGQGLEFLIYFQGNSAPDKSGLPSDRFSAERTGGSVSTLTIQRTQQEDSAVYLCASSFGLTNEQFFGPGTRLTVL.

This clonotype was counted a few times. The chain is built from TRBV7-9 and TRBJ2-1, with 7 bases matching TRBD2. The CDR3 extends over 14 amino acids. Germline values: CDR1 SEHNR, CDR2 FQNEAQ (reference sequence). With 4 bases clipped from V and 6 bases from J, the junction kept 6 bases outside the gene matches. The CDR3 nucleotides read TGTGCCAGCAGCTGGCGGGTAGCGGGCAATGAGCAGTTCTTC. It yields the protein CASSWRVAGNEQFF. Filled out from reference TRBV7-9 and TRBJ2-1, the complete variable domain reads DTGVSQNPRHKITKRGQNVTFRCDPISEHNRLYWYRQTLGQGPEFLTYFQNEAQLEKSRLLSDRFSAERPKGSFSTLEIQRTEQGDSAMYLCASSWRVAGNEQFFGPGTRLTVL.

In this sample, this clonotype turned up a few times. The chain carries TRBV20-1 and TRBJ2-5; the match to TRBD2 covers 7 bases. V was clipped by 6 bases and J by 5 bases; unmatched bases: 6. The CDR3 consists of 12 residues. Germline-derived CDR1 and CDR2 are DFQATT and SNEGSKA (reference sequence). CDR3 coding DNA: TGCAGTGCGGGCGGGGGACGGGAGACCCAGTACTTC. This encodes CSAGGGRETQYF.

This clonotype has just one count. V and J are TRBV27 and TRBJ1-6; D is possibly TRBD1 (6 bases). Germline-derived CDR1 and CDR2 are MNHEY and SMNVEV (reference sequence). The CDR3 totals 17 residues. The V and J ends lost 1 base and 0 bases respectively, with 10 bases between them. This CDR3 reads CASSLLGGSSYNSPLHF. The CDR3 nucleotides read TGTGCCAGCAGTTTATTGGGGGGCAGCTCCTATAATTCACCCCTCCACTTT.

The chain couples TRBV7-8 to TRBJ2-7; D remains ambiguous. Trimming removed 6 bases at V and 0 bases at J, with 12 bases between. Looked up from germline, CDR1 is SGHVS and CDR2 is FQNEAQ. The CDR3 extends over 14 amino acids. The CDR3 region has the DNA TGTGCCAGCAGGCTGACTCCCAGCTCCTACGAGCAGTACTTC. It is translated as CASRLTPSSYEQYF.

The chain carries TRBV10-3 and TRBJ2-3; TRBD1 agrees at 9 bases. The V and J ends lost 6 bases and 0 bases, in that order; junction bases with no gene match: 1. The CDR3 runs 14 residues. The germline CDR1 and CDR2 sequences are ENHRY and SYGVKD. CDR3 residues: CAIRGQGSTDTQYF. CDR3 bases: TGTGCCATCAGGGGACAGGGAAGCACAGATACGCAGTATTTT.

The V and J genes are TRBV5-1 and TRBJ2-1, with a tentative D call TRBD2 (6 bases). Germline values: CDR1 SGHRS, CDR2 YFSETQ. This CDR3 spans 16 amino acids. The V gene lost 4 bases and the J gene lost 7 bases, with 21 bases spanning the gap. CDR3 residues: CASSNSGTPSSNEQFF. The CDR3, as DNA: TGCGCCAGCAGCAATTCCGGGACTCCGAGTTCGAATGAGCAGTTCTTC.

The rearrangement uses TRBV4-3 and TRBJ1-2; no clear D gene. Looked up from germline, CDR1 is LGHNA and CDR2 is YSLEER. The CDR3 length is 13 residues. Trimming took 0 bases from V and 7 from J, leaving 9 bases between them. The CDR3 DNA follows: TGCGCCAGCAGCCAAGATCTCGGGGTTGGCTACACCTTC. Translation: CASSQDLGVGYTF.

The chain uses TRBV9 and TRBJ2-3, with 9 nucleotides matching TRBD2. Germline V gene sequence: CDR1 SGDLS, CDR2 YYNGEE. CDR3 length equals 14 residues. Germline trimming cut 0 bases from V and 5 bases from J; bases unmatched to any gene: 1. Written as DNA, the CDR3 is TGTGCCAGCAGCGTAGCACTAGCGGGAGATACGCAGTATTTT. Encoded protein: CASSVALAGDTQYF.

In this sample, this clonotype turned up a few times. The chain couples TRBV15 to TRBJ1-5; weak D call: TRBD1 (6 bases). CDR1 is LNHNV, CDR2 YYDKDF, per germline (reference sequence). The V and J ends lost 1 base and 4 bases respectively, with 17 bases between them. The CDR3 consists of 17 residues. The CDR3 reads CATSRAQGHRGNQPQHF. The DNA of the CDR3 is TGTGCCACCAGCAGAGCACAGGGCCATAGGGGTAATCAGCCCCAGCATTTT.

This clonotype was picked up a small number of times. The gene calls are TRBV27 and TRBJ2-1; D gene ambiguous. The germline CDR1 and CDR2 sequences are MNHEY and SMNVEV (reference sequence). The CDR3 length is 15 residues. Trimming cost V 5 bases and J 6 bases, with 17 bases left between them. The CDR3 region is CASSVPPSRINEQFF. CDR3 sequence (DNA): TGTGCCAGCAGTGTCCCTCCCTCGAGGATCAATGAGCAGTTCTTC.

This chain connects TRBV3-1 to TRBJ2-7; 8 bases are a match to TRBD2. CDR3 length: 14 residues. The germline V gene encodes CDR1 LGHDT and CDR2 YNNKEL (reference sequence). The trim removed 7 bases at V and 6 bases at J, leaving 11 bases unmatched. The DNA for the CDR3 is TGTGCCAGCAAAAGAGCGGGAGTGCTCGCCGAGCAGTACTTC. It encodes CASKRAGVLAEQYF.

This clonotype was seen a handful of times. This CDR3 reads CASSLGGTESFYGYTF. Here the CDR3 DNA reads TGTGCCAGCAGCTTGGGGGGGACAGAAAGCTTTTATGGCTACACCTTC. The J gene is TRBJ1-2, the V gene TRBV5-5, with 7 bases matching TRBD1. CDR1 is SGHKS and CDR2 is YYEKEE in the germline V gene (reference sequence). With V trimmed by 0 bases and J by 5 bases, 10 bases remained unmatched. This CDR3 has 16 residues.

There are a few counts of this clonotype. The chain carries TRBV3-1 and TRBJ1-5; D is possibly TRBD1 (5 bases). Trimming pared 8 bases from V and 4 bases from J, leaving 9 bases between. Germline values: CDR1 LGHDT, CDR2 YNNKEL (reference sequence). The CDR3 contains 12 residues. The CDR3 nucleotides are TGTGCCAGCGGTGCAGGGAATCAGCCCCAGCATTTT. This translates into CASGAGNQPQHF.

This clonotype was seen only a few times. The V gene is TRBV20-1, the J gene TRBJ1-6; TRBD1 aligns across 9 bases. Losses at the gene ends were 3 bases for V and 7 bases for J; bases not matched to a gene: 4. CDR3 size: 14 residues. Germline lookup yields CDR1 DFQATT and CDR2 SNEGSKA (reference sequence). In nucleotides, the CDR3 is TGCAGTGCTAGTCGGACAGGGGCAAATTCACCCCTCCACTTT. This translates into CSASRTGANSPLHF.

The chain is built from TRBV5-4 and TRBJ1-3, with D possibly being TRBD1 (6 bases). The CDR3 is 14 amino acids. The germline gives CDR1 SGHNT, CDR2 YYREEE (reference sequence). The ends were cut back, 3 bases at V and 1 base at J, with 8 bases in the middle. DNA for the CDR3: TGTGCCAGCAGCTGGGACATTTCTGGAAACACCATATATTTT. Translating gives CASSWDISGNTIYF.